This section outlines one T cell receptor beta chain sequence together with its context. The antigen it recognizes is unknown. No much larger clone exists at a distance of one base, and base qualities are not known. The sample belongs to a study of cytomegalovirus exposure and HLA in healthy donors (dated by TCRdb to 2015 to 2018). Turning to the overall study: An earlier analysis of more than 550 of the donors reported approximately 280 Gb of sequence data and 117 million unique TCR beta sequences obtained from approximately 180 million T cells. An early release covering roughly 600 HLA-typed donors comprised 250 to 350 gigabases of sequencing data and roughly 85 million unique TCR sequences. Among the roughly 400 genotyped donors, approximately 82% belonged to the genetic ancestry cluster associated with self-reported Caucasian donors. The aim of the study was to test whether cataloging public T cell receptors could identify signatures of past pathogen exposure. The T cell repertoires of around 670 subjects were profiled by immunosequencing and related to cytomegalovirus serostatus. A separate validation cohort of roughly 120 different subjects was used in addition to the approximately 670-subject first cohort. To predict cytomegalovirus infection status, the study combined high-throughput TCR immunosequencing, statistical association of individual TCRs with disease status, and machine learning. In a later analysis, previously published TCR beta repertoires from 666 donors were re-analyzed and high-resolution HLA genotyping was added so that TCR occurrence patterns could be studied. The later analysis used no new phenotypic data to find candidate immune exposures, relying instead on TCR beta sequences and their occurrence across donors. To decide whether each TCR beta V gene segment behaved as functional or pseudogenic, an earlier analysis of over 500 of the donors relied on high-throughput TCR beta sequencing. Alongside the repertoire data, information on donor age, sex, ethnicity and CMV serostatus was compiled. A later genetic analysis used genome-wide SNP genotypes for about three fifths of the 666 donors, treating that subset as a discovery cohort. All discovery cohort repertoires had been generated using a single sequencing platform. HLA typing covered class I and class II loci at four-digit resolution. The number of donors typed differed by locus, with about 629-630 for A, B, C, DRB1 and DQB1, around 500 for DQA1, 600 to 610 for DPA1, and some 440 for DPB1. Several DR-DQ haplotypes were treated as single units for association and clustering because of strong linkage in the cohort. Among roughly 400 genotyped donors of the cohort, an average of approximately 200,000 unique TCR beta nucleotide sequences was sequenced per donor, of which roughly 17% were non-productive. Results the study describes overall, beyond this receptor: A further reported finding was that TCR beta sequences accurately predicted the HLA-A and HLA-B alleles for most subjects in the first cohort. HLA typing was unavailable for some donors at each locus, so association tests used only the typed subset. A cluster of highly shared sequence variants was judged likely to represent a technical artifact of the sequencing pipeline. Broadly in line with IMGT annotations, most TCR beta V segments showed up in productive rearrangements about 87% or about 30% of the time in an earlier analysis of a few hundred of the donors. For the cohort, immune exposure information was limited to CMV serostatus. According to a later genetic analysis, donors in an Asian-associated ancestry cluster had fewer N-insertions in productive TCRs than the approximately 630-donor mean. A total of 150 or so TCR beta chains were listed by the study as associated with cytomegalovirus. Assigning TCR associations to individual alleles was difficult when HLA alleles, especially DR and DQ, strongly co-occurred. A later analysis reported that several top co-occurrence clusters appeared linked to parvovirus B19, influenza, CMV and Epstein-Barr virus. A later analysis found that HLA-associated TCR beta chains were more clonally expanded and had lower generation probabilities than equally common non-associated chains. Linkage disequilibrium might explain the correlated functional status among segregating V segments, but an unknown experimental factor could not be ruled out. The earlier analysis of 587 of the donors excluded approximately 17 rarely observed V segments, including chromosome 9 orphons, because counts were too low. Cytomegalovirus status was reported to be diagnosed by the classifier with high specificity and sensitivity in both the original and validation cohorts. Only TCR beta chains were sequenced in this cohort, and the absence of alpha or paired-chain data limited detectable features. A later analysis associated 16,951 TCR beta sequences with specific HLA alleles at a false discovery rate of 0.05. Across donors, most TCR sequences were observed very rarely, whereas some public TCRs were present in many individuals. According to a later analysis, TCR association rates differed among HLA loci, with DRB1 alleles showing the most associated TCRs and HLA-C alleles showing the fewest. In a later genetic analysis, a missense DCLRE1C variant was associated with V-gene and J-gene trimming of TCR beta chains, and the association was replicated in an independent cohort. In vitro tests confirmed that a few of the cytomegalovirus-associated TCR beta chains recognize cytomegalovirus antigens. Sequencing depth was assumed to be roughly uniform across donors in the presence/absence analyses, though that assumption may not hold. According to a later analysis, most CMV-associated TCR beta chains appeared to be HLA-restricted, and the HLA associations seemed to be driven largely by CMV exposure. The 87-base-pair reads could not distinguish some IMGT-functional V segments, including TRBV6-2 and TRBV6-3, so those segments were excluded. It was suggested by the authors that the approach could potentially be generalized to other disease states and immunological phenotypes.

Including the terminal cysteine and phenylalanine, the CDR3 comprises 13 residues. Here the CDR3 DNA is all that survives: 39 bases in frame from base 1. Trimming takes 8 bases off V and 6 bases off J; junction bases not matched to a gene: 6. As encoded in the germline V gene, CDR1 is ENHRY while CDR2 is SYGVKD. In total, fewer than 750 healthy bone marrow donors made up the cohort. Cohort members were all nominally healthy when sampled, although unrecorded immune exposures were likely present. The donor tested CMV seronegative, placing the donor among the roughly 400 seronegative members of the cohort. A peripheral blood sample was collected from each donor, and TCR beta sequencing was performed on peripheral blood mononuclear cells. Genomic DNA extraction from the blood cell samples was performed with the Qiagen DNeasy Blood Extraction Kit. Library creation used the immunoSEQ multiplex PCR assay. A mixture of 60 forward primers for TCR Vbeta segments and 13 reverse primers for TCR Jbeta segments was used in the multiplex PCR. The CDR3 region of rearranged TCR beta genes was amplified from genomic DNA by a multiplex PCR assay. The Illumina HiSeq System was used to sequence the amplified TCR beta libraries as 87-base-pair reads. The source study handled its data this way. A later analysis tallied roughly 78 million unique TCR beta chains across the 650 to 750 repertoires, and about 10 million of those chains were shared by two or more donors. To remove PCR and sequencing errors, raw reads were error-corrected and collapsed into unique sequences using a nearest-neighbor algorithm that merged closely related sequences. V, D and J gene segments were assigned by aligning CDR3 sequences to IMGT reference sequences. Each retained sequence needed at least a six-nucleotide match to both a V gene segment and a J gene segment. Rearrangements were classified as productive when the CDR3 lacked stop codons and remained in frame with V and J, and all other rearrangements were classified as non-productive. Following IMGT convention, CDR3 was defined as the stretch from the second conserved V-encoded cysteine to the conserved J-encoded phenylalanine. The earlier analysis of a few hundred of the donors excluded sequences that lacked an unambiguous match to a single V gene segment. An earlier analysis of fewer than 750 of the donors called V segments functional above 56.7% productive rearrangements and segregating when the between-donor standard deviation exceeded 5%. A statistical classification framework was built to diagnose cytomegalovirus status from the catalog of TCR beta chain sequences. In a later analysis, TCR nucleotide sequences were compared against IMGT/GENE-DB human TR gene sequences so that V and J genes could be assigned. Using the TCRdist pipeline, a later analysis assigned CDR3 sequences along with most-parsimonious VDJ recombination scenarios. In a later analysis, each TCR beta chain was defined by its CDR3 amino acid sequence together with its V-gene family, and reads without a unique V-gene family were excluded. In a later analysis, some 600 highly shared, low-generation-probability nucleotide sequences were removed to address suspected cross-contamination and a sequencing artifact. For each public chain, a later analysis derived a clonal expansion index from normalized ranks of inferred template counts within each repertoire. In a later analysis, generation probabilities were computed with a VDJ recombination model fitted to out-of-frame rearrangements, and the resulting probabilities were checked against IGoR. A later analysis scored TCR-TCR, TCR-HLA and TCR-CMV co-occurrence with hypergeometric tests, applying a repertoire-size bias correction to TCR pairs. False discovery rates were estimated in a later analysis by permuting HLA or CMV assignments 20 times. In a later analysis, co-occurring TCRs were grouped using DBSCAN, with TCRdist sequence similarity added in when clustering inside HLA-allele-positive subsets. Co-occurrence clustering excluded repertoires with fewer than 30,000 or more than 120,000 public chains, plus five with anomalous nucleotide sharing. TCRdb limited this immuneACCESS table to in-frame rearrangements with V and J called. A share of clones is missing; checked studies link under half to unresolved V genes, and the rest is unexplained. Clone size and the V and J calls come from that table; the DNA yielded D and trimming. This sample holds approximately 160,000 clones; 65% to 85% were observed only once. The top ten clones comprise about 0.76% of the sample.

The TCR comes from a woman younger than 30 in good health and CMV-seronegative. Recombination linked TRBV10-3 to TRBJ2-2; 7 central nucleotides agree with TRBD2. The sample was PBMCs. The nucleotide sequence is TGTGCCATCCATGGCGGGAGTCCCGGGGAGCTGTTTTTT. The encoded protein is CAIHGGSPGELFF.